What follows are 10 T cell receptor beta chains derived from one specimen sequenced in a study of CD8 T cells in Susac syndrome. Random hexamers were used to reverse transcribe an amount of about 0.45 to 1 ug RNA. TCRdb called the immunoSEQ multiplex PCR reads again in MiXCR, with one record for every CDR3 protein. The sample lists approximately 210,000 distinct CDR3 sequences, around 96% occurring once. The sample comprised CD4+ T cells from PBMCs. All receptors come from a human donor with multiple sclerosis.

This clonotype was seen a single time. The rearrangement uses TRBV2 and TRBJ1-2, with a possible D match to TRBD1 (5 bases). The V and J ends lost 7 bases and 8 bases respectively, with 14 bases between them. The CDR3 totals 12 residues. Germline CDR1 reads SNHLY; CDR2 reads FYNNEI. The CDR3 region has the DNA TGTGCCAGCACCCTGGCAGGGAGAGGCTACACCTTC. Translating gives CASTLAGRGYTF.

CDR3 sequence: CSAGTGVGEKLFF. The CDR3 coding sequence is TGCAGCGCCGGGACAGGGGTGGGGGAAAAACTGTTTTTT. The chain links TRBV29-1 to TRBJ1-4, with 10 nucleotides matching TRBD1. From germline, CDR1 is SQVTM and CDR2 ANQGSEA. V lost 7 bases and J lost 8; bases outside the gene matches: 7. The CDR3 runs 13 residues.

This chain joins TRBV9 and TRBJ2-5, with 7 bases that match TRBD2. This CDR3 contains 13 residues. Per germline, CDR1 SGDLS and CDR2 YYNGEE. V was clipped by 0 bases and J by 7 bases; unmatched bases: 3. The chain's CDR3 is CASSVESGGTQYF. The CDR3, as DNA: TGTGCCAGCAGCGTAGAATCGGGAGGGACCCAGTACTTC.

The table lists this clonotype with a few counts. In nucleotides, the CDR3 is TGTGCCAGCAGTTACGACAGAAACACTGAAGCTTTCTTT. Residues: CASSYDRNTEAFF. J is TRBJ1-1 and V is TRBV6-5, with D possibly TRBD1 on 5 matching bases. Germline V gene data show CDR1 as MNHEY and CDR2 as SVGAGI. Trimming took off 2 bases at V and 2 bases at J, with 6 bases between the two ends. CDR3 length: 13 residues.

With regard to this clonotype: At one end, the junction sequence differs from germline, possibly due to a read error. This chain links TRBV6-2 or TRBV6-3 with TRBJ2-1; no firm D call. The length of the CDR3 is 13 residues. Per germline, CDR1 MNHEY and CDR2 SVGEGT. As DNA, the CDR3 is TGTGCCAGCAGATACTCCTCCTACAATGAGCAGTTCTTC. It encodes CASRYSSYNEQFF.

The rearrangement links TRBV5-1 to TRBJ2-4; TRBD1 matches at 8 bases. The CDR3 has 14 residues. V lost 2 bases and J lost 6; bases outside the gene matches: 4. Per the germline V gene, CDR1 is SGHRS and CDR2 is YFSETQ. As DNA, the CDR3 is TGCGCCAGCAGCTTAGGGACAGGTCCAAACATTCAGTACTTC. Its protein is CASSLGTGPNIQYF.

The chain combines TRBV2 with TRBJ2-5; D may match TRBD1 or TRBD2 (5 bases each). CDR1 and CDR2 from the germline V gene are SNHLY and FYNNEI. The V gene lost 11 bases and the J gene lost 5 bases, with 18 bases spanning the gap. This CDR3 has 13 amino acids. The CDR3 sequence: CAVKVGDRETQYF. In nucleotides, the CDR3 is TGTGCCGTCAAGGTCGGGGACCGGGAGACCCAGTACTTC.

The V gene is TRBV29-1, the J gene TRBJ2-3; 13 bases fit TRBD2. Germline V CDR1 and CDR2: SQVTM, ANQGSEA. There are 15 residues in the CDR3. After removal of 6 bases from V and 4 bases from J, the junction contained 7 bases not matched to a gene. The CDR3 here is CSVAGLAGSADTQYF. The CDR3 DNA is TGCAGCGTCGCGGGACTAGCGGGATCAGCAGATACGCAGTATTTT.

This chain connects TRBV3-1 to TRBJ2-3; 7 bases are a match to TRBD2. Germline-derived CDR1 and CDR2 are LGHDT and YNNKEL (reference sequence). V trimming: 6 bases; J trimming: 0 bases; junction bases outside the gene matches: 6. The CDR3 has 15 amino acids. Here the CDR3 reads CASRRDYQSTDTQYF. The CDR3 DNA is TGTGCCAGCAGACGGGACTACCAGAGCACAGATACGCAGTATTTT.

The rearrangement links TRBV4-1 to TRBJ1-1, with D maybe TRBD1 (5 bases). The CDR3 is 14 amino acids. Trimming pared 1 base from V and 2 bases from J, leaving 8 bases between. CDR1 MGHRA and CDR2 YSYEKL come from the germline V gene. The CDR3 DNA reads as TGCGCCAGCAGCCAAGTACAGGCCAACACTGAAGCTTTCTTT. This translates into CASSQVQANTEAFF.